These 11 T cell receptor beta chains came from one sample sequenced in a study of blood T cells in healthy people across ages. The use of a sample-barcoded 5' primer and a J-beta primer mix characterized a second PCR of roughly 6 to 11 cycles. TCRdb re-called the 5' RACE reads through MiXCR, storing one row per CDR3 protein. This table has some 1.1 million distinct CDR3 sequences, more than 30% appearing once. Input material: blood. The receptors derive from a man between 18 and 29 years old in good health.

This chain uses TRBV10-3 with TRBJ2-3; D possibly matches TRBD1 or TRBD2 (5 bases each). Trimming left V 3 bases short and J 0 bases short, with 13 bases between. This CDR3 comprises 16 residues. Germline CDR1 ENHRY, CDR2 SYGVKD. This CDR3 is CAISDPRDVSTDTQYF. For the CDR3, the DNA is TGTGCCATCAGTGACCCCCGGGACGTAAGCACAGATACGCAGTATTTT.

CDR3 protein: CASTPEASSYNSPLHF. For the CDR3, the DNA is TGTGCCAGCACTCCGGAGGCGAGCTCCTATAATTCACCCCTCCACTTT. The chain has TRBV6-6 and TRBJ1-6; D is uncertain. The CDR3 has 16 amino acids. Germline V gene sequence: CDR1 MNHNY, CDR2 SVGAGI (reference sequence). V lost 7 bases to trimming and J lost 0 bases, with 13 bases between them.

The chain is built from TRBV28 and TRBJ2-2; D not certain. The germline CDR1 and CDR2 sequences are MDHEN and SYDVKM. Trimming pared 7 bases from V and 5 bases from J, leaving 5 bases between. CDR3 size: 11 residues. DNA of the CDR3: TGTGCCAGCACCGGGACCGGGGAGCTGTTTTTT. It yields the protein CASTGTGELFF.

This clonotype was observed a handful of times. The chain uses TRBV6-2 or TRBV6-3 and TRBJ1-1; unclear D gene. The CDR3 has 12 residues. Per the germline V gene, CDR1 is MNHEY and CDR2 is SVGEGT. The V and J ends lost 2 bases and 11 bases respectively, with 12 bases between them. The CDR3: CASSYPASGAFF. CDR3 coding DNA: TGTGCCAGCAGTTACCCGGCCTCGGGGGCTTTCTTT.

V is TRBV6-2 or TRBV6-3 and J is TRBJ1-4; possible D gene TRBD1, 5 bases. The germline V and J ends were trimmed by 7 bases and 10 bases, with 31 bases remaining between them. The germline CDR1 and CDR2 sequences are MNHEY and SVGEGT. The CDR3 consists of 18 residues. The CDR3 loop is CASTGGVGRGSLRGKLFF. For the CDR3, the DNA is TGTGCCAGCACCGGAGGAGTGGGGCGAGGGTCCCTAAGGGGAAAACTGTTTTTT.

The chain carries TRBV4-2 and TRBJ2-1; 9 nucleotides align to TRBD1. Germline V gene lookup returns CDR1 LGHNA and CDR2 YNFKEQ. CDR3 length: 15 residues. With 6 bases clipped from V and 8 bases from J, the junction kept 11 bases outside the gene matches. The CDR3 DNA follows: TGTGCCAGCAGTCGCGGGACAGGGACGATCGATGAGCAGTTCTTC. As protein: CASSRGTGTIDEQFF.

The chain combines TRBV6-6 with TRBJ1-1; D is possibly TRBD1 (5 bases). This CDR3 is built from 12 residues. Germline assignment: CDR1 MNHNY and CDR2 SVGAGI (reference sequence). V shed 2 bases and J shed 8 bases, with 9 bases lying between them. CDR3 sequence (DNA): TGTGCCAGCAGTTACGGTAGGGGCGAAGCTTTCTTT. Protein: CASSYGRGEAFF.

The V gene is TRBV9, the J gene TRBJ1-1; TRBD1 matches at 8 bases. This CDR3 region has 12 residues. V was clipped by 7 bases and J by 1 base; unmatched bases: 0. Germline V lookup: CDR1 SGDLS, CDR2 YYNGEE. The CDR3 coding sequence is TGTGCCAGCGGACAGGGGAACACTGAAGCTTTCTTT. Translation: CASGQGNTEAFF.

Ten or more counts support this clonotype. V gene TRBV4-3 combines with J gene TRBJ1-2; perhaps TRBD1 as D (6 bases). The CDR3 extends over 17 amino acids. With 0 bases removed from V and 0 bases from J, the gap between germline ends came to 14 bases. In germline, CDR1 is LGHNA, CDR2 YSLEER. The CDR3 DNA follows: TGCGCCAGCAGCCAAGATATGGACAGTGGTTCTAACTATGGCTACACCTTC. Its translation is CASSQDMDSGSNYGYTF.

This chain links TRBV10-3 with TRBJ2-1; a possible D gene is TRBD2 (5 bases). V was pared by 10 bases and J by 2 bases, with 15 bases between. The CDR3 has 14 residues. Germline V lookup: CDR1 ENHRY, CDR2 SYGVKD. CDR3 residues: CATQNRAAYNEQFF. The CDR3 DNA follows: TGTGCCACGCAGAACCGAGCGGCCTACAATGAGCAGTTCTTC.

This clonotype has more than one count but fewer than ten. The CDR3 sequence: CSVESFGRGDYGYTF. In nucleotides, the CDR3 is TGCAGCGTTGAATCCTTTGGCAGGGGAGACTATGGCTACACCTTC. The J gene is TRBJ1-2, the V gene TRBV29-1; D is possibly TRBD1 (6 bases). V lost 2 bases and J lost 3, with 16 bases in between. CDR1 and CDR2 from the germline V gene are SQVTM and ANQGSEA. CDR3 size: 15 residues.